One and the same sample provided the 9 T cell receptor beta chains below, sequenced in a study of identifying expanded T cells in peripheral blood. Generated by immunoSEQ multiplex PCR, the TCRdb table keeps only in-frame clones and is missing some. The sample records 91,000 or so clones, around nine tenths being singletons. The sample taken for sequencing was blood. Every receptor here comes from a person aged 18-70 years in good health.

This chain uses TRBV5-1 with TRBJ2-3, with unresolved D. The V end lost 0 bases, the J end lost 6 bases, and 11 bases lay between the germline ends. The germline V gene has CDR1 SGHRS and CDR2 YFSETQ. The CDR3 runs 14 residues. CDR3 region: CASSLERLGDTQYF. For the CDR3, the DNA is TGCGCCAGCAGCTTGGAGAGGCTCGGGGATACGCAGTATTTT. Full variable domain (remainder filled in from reference TRBV5-1 and TRBJ2-3): KAGVTQTPRYLIKTRGQQVTLSCSPISGHRSVSWYQQTPGQGLQFLFEYFSETQRNKGNFPGRFSGRQFSNSRSEMNVSTLELGDSALYLCASSLERLGDTQYFGPGTRLTVL.

The chain combines TRBV18 with TRBJ1-4; no firm D call. The CDR3 covers 15 residues. With 0 bases removed from V and 7 bases from J, the gap between germline ends came to 12 bases. CDR1 and CDR2 from the germline V gene are KGHSH and LQKENI. The DNA of the CDR3 is TGTGCCAGCTCACCACCGTCTGGGCACGGTGAAAAACTGTTTTTT. It is translated as CASSPPSGHGEKLFF. Combining the CDR3 with reference TRBV18 and TRBJ1-4 gives the whole variable domain NAGVMQNPRHLVRRRGQEARLRCSPMKGHSHVYWYRQLPEEGLKFMVYLQKENIIDESGMPKERFSAEFPKEGPSILRIQQVVRGDSAAYFCASSPPSGHGEKLFFGSGTQLSVL.

V usage is TRBV19 and J usage is TRBJ2-7; TRBD1 agrees at 10 bases. Trimming took 6 bases from V and 1 from J; bases not matched to a gene: 18. The germline V gene encodes CDR1 LNHDA and CDR2 SQIVND (reference sequence). This CDR3 spans 19 amino acids. CDR3 sequence (DNA): TGTGCCAGTAGCCCGATATTGACAGGGGGCGAAATGGAGTCCTACGAGCAGTACTTC. It specifies CASSPILTGGEMESYEQYF.

The chain has TRBV6-5 and TRBJ2-1; D is unclear. Looked up from germline, CDR1 is MNHEY and CDR2 is SVGAGI. This CDR3 spans 14 amino acids. Trimming pared 8 bases from V and 7 bases from J, leaving 18 bases between. Here the CDR3 DNA reads TGTGCCAGCCCACCCCCCAGGAGTTGGAATGAGCAGTTCTTC. Amino acids: CASPPPRSWNEQFF.

V gene TRBV7-2 combines with J gene TRBJ2-1; the D call may be TRBD1 or TRBD2 (5 bases each). The germline CDR1 and CDR2 sequences are SGHTA and FQGNSA. Trimming pared 0 bases from V and 6 bases from J, leaving 9 bases between. CDR3 length: 14 residues. The CDR3 DNA reads TGTGCCAGCAGCTTAGCGACGGGGCTCAATGAGCAGTTCTTC. Translation gives CASSLATGLNEQFF.

This clone is a singleton in its sample. The chain's CDR3 is CASSQGLAGGDEQFF. The DNA of the CDR3 is TGTGCCAGCAGCCAGGGACTAGCTGGGGGGGATGAGCAGTTCTTC. The chain has TRBV11-2 and TRBJ2-1, with TRBD2 matching 9 bases. After removal of 5 bases from V and 8 bases from J, the junction contained 10 bases not matched to a gene. The CDR3 totals 15 residues. Germline CDR1 and CDR2: SGHAT and FQNNGV.

V usage is TRBV18 and J usage is TRBJ1-1; the D is unclear. The germline V and J ends were trimmed by 0 bases and 9 bases, with 11 bases remaining between them. The CDR3 is made up of 13 amino acids. Germline CDR1 and CDR2: KGHSH and LQKENI. In DNA form, the CDR3 reads TGTGCCAGCTCACCACCAGACACCAGAAAAGCTTTCTTT. Residues: CASSPPDTRKAFF.

V is TRBV9 and J is TRBJ1-4; 7 bases fit TRBD1. Looked up from germline, CDR1 is SGDLS and CDR2 is YYNGEE. The CDR3 totals 15 residues. Trimming removed 4 bases from V and 8 bases from J; junction bases left unmatched: 11. This chain's CDR3 is CASSPGGQVWEKLFF. The CDR3, as DNA: TGTGCCAGCAGCCCCGGAGGACAGGTGTGGGAAAAACTGTTTTTT.

V and J are TRBV18 and TRBJ2-5, with 8 bases lining up with TRBD1. This CDR3 region has 15 residues. The germline V gene encodes CDR1 KGHSH and CDR2 LQKENI. The V gene end was trimmed by 3 bases and the J gene end by 2 bases; junction bases not matched to a gene: 5. This chain's CDR3 is CASSPDRVKQETQYF. CDR3 DNA: TGTGCCAGCTCACCGGACAGGGTGAAACAAGAGACCCAGTACTTC.